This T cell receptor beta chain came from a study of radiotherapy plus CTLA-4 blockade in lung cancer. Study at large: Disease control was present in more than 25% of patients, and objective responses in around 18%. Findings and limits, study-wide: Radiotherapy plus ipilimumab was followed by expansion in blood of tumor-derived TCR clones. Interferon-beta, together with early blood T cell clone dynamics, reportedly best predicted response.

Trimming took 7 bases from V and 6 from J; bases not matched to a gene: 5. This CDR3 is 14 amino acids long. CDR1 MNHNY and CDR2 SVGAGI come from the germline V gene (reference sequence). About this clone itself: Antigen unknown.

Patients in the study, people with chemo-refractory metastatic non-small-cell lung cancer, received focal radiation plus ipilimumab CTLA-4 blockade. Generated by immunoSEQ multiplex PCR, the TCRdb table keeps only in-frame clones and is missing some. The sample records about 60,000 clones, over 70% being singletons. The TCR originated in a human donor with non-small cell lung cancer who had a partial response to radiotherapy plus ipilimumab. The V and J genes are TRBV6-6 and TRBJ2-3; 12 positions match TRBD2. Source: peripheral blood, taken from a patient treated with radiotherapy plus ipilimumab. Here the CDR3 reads CASTTSGGGDTQYF. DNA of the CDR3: TGTGCCAGCACGACTAGCGGGGGTGGGGATACGCAGTATTTT.